These 9 T cell receptor beta chains originate from one sample sequenced in a study of blood T cell repertoires in COVID-19. The method was immunoSEQ multiplex PCR; TCRdb's version includes in-frame clones alone and lacks a portion of them. The repertoire has tens of thousands of clones, around 90% of them found once; the top ten carry less than 2.5%. Sequenced sample: peripheral blood. Every receptor here comes from a human donor with active COVID-19. The donor label of this sample is uncertain.

V usage is TRBV6-5 and J usage is TRBJ1-2, with a possible D match to TRBD1 (6 bases). From germline, CDR1 is MNHEY and CDR2 SVGAGI. The CDR3 covers 14 residues. Trimming took 8 bases from V and 6 from J, leaving 19 bases between them. The CDR3 loop is CASVLGGGLNGYTF. CDR3 coding DNA: TGTGCCAGCGTCTTAGGGGGGGGCTTAAATGGCTACACCTTC.

This rearrangement joins TRBV27 to TRBJ2-7; D may be TRBD2 (5 bases). The V and J ends lost 5 bases and 7 bases respectively, with 24 bases between them. Germline loops: CDR1 MNHEY, CDR2 SMNVEV (reference sequence). There are 16 residues in the CDR3. CDR3 region: CASSPRSASFSGEQYF. CDR3 DNA sequence: TGTGCCAGCAGTCCTCGGTCGGCGAGTTTTTCGGGAGAGCAGTACTTC.

The V and J genes are TRBV18 and TRBJ2-7; possibly TRBD2 for D (5 bases). The CDR3 contains 15 residues. CDR1 and CDR2 from the germline V gene are KGHSH and LQKENI. V lost 4 bases and J 10 bases, leaving 23 bases between the germline ends. The CDR3 sequence: CASSQTPGSLLGQYF. Written as DNA, the CDR3 is TGTGCCAGCTCACAAACACCGGGATCCCTTCTCGGACAGTACTTC.

This clone came up once. The rearrangement joins TRBV3-1 (or the pseudogene TRBV3-2) to TRBJ1-2; 7 bases match TRBD1. CDR3 length: 14 amino acids. V was clipped by 3 bases and J by 2 bases; unmatched bases: 3. CDR1 is LGHDT and CDR2 is YNNKEL in the germline V gene (reference sequence). The CDR3 sequence: CASSHGTENYGYTF. The DNA of the CDR3 is TGTGCCAGCAGCCATGGGACAGAGAACTATGGCTACACCTTC.

The CDR3: CASSTGQGTRETQYF. The CDR3 region has the DNA TGTGCCAGCAGCACCGGACAGGGAACGAGGGAGACCCAGTACTTC. The genes are TRBV7-3 and TRBJ2-5; 8 nucleotides match TRBD1. The CDR3 consists of 15 residues. V was clipped by 5 bases and J by 5 bases; unmatched bases: 10. Germline V gene data show CDR1 as SGHTA and CDR2 as FQGTGA.

The chain uses TRBV29-1 and TRBJ2-1; 7 nucleotides line up with TRBD2. The CDR3 is 14 residues long. CDR1 and CDR2 (germline): SQVTM, ANQGSEA. V lost 4 bases, J lost 3 bases, and 6 bases stayed unmatched. The CDR3 DNA is TGCAGCGTTGCCCTGCTAGCGGTCTACAATGAGCAGTTCTTC. Its translation is CSVALLAVYNEQFF.

The V call is TRBV6-5, the J call TRBJ1-2, with 7 nucleotides matching TRBD1. CDR3 length: 14 amino acids. Per the germline V gene, CDR1 is MNHEY and CDR2 is SVGAGI. J gave up 6 bases and V 5 bases, and 9 bases lay outside the gene matches. CDR3: CASSRGPTNNGYTF. The CDR3 bases are TGTGCCAGCAGTAGGGGGCCCACGAATAATGGCTACACCTTC.

The J gene is TRBJ2-5, the V gene TRBV6-5; 7 nucleotides line up with TRBD1. The germline V gene encodes CDR1 MNHEY and CDR2 SVGAGI. The CDR3 covers 15 residues. V dropped 4 bases and J dropped 4; count of bases not matched to a gene: 9. In DNA form, the CDR3 reads TGTGCCAGCAGTTTGCACAGGGGTGTAGGAGAGACCCAGTACTTC. Residues: CASSLHRGVGETQYF.

The V and J genes are TRBV2 and TRBJ1-1, with 7 bases fitting TRBD1. This CDR3 has 11 residues. Germline values: CDR1 SNHLY, CDR2 FYNNEI. Trimming removed 9 bases from V and 5 bases from J; junction bases left unmatched: 3. CDR3 in amino acids: CARIQGTEAFF. The CDR3 DNA reads as TGTGCCAGGATACAGGGGACTGAAGCTTTCTTT.